What follows are 5 T cell receptor beta chains derived from one specimen sequenced in a study of blood T cell repertoires in COVID-19. Repertoires were generated with immunoSEQ multiplex PCR, while TCRdb's copy carries only in-frame clones and drops some. This sample has fewer than 400,000 clones, with 90% found just once. The sample comprised peripheral blood. These receptors were obtained from a woman under 40 with COVID-19, enrolled during active disease.

The chain carries TRBV6-1 and TRBJ2-7; unclear D gene. Deletions cut 2 bases from V and 2 bases from J, with 19 bases between. The CDR3 loop spans 17 amino acids. Per the germline V gene, CDR1 is MNHNS and CDR2 is SASEGT. CDR3 sequence: CASSELAPRNSPYEQYF. The CDR3 DNA follows: TGTGCCAGCAGTGAACTTGCCCCTCGGAATAGCCCCTACGAGCAGTACTTC.

The chain joins TRBV5-1 to TRBJ2-5, with 9 bases identical to TRBD2. Unmatched junction bases numbered 9, after V lost 2 bases and J lost 1 base. The length of the CDR3 is 17 residues. Germline V gives CDR1 SGHRS, CDR2 YFSETQ. The CDR3 region is CASSLRLAGITQETQYF. For the CDR3, the DNA is TGCGCCAGCAGCTTACGGCTAGCGGGGATTACCCAAGAGACCCAGTACTTC.

V is TRBV20-1 and J is TRBJ2-3, with D perhaps matching TRBD2 (6 bases). Per the germline V gene, CDR1 is DFQATT and CDR2 is SNEGSKA (reference sequence). V was clipped by 3 bases and J by 2 bases, with 12 bases between them. This CDR3 has 14 residues. CDR3 loop: CSASSTGATDTQYF. CDR3 DNA sequence: TGCAGTGCTAGTTCTACGGGAGCCACAGATACGCAGTATTTT.

The chain has TRBV7-2 and TRBJ1-2, with 7 nucleotides matching TRBD1. Losses at the gene ends were 1 base for V and 8 bases for J; bases not matched to a gene: 7. Per germline, CDR1 SGHTA and CDR2 FQGNSA. The CDR3 loop spans 14 amino acids. The CDR3 loop is CASSLDGRGGGYTF. As DNA, the CDR3 is TGTGCCAGCAGCTTAGATGGGAGAGGGGGCGGCTACACCTTC.

This chain connects TRBV19 to TRBJ2-1; the match to TRBD2 covers 13 bases. Germline-derived CDR1 and CDR2 are LNHDA and SQIVND (reference sequence). This CDR3 is built from 16 residues. Trimming at V came to 5 bases and at J to 4 bases, leaving 5 bases not matched to a gene. CDR3 amino acids: CASSQTSGRSYNEQFF. CDR3 DNA: TGTGCCAGTAGTCAGACTAGCGGGAGGTCGTACAATGAGCAGTTCTTC. The full variable domain, its missing parts supplied by reference TRBV19 and TRBJ2-1, is DGGITQSPKYLFRKEGQNVTLSCEQNLNHDAMYWYRQDPGQGLRLIYYSQIVNDFQKGDIAEGYSVSREKKESFPLTVTSAQKNPTAFYLCASSQTSGRSYNEQFFGPGTRLTVL.